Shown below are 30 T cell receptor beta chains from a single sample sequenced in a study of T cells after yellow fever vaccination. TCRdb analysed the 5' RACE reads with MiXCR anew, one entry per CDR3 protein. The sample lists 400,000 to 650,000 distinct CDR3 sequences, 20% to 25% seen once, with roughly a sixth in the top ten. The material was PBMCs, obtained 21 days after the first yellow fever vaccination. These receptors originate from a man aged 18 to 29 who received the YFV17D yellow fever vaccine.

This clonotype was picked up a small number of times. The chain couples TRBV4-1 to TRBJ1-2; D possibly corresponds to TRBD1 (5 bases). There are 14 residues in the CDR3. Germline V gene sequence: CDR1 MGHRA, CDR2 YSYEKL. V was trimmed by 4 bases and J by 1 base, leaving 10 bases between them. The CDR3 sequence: CASSPRGGNYGYTF. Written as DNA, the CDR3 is TGCGCCAGCAGCCCCCGCGGGGGTAACTATGGCTACACCTTC.

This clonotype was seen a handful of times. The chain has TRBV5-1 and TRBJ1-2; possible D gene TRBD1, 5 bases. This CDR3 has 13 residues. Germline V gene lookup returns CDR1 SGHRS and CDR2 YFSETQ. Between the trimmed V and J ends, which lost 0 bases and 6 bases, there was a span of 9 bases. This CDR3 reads CASSLVQEDGYTF. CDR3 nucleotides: TGCGCCAGCAGCTTGGTACAGGAAGATGGCTACACCTTC.

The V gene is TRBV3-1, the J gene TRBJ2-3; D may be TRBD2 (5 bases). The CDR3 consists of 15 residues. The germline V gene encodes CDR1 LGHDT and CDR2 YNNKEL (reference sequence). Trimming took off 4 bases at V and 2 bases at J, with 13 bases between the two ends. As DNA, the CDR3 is TGTGCCAGCAGCCCCGACCCGGGGATCACAGATACGCAGTATTTT. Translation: CASSPDPGITDTQYF.

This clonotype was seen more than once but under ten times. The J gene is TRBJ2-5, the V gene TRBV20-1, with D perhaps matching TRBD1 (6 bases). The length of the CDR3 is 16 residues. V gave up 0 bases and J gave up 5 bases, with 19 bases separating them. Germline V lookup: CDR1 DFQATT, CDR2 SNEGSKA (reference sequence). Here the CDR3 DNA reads TGCAGTGCTAGAGATCCCCTAGTGGGGGCGGGTGAGACCCAGTACTTC. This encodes CSARDPLVGAGETQYF.

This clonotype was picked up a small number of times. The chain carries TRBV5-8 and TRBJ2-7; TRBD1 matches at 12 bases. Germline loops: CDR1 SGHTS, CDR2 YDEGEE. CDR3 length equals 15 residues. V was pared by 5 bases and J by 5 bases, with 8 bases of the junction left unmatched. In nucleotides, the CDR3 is TGTGCCAGCAGAGCCGGGACAGGGGGCTTCAACGAGCAGTACTTC. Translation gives CASRAGTGGFNEQYF.

CDR3: CASSPREDNQETQYF. CDR3 DNA sequence: TGCGCCAGCAGCCCACGGGAGGACAACCAAGAGACCCAGTACTTC. This sequence joins TRBV5-1 and TRBJ2-5; 7 bases line up with TRBD2. CDR3 length: 15 residues. V was clipped by 4 bases and J by 0 bases; unmatched bases: 6. CDR1 is SGHRS and CDR2 is YFSETQ in the germline V gene.

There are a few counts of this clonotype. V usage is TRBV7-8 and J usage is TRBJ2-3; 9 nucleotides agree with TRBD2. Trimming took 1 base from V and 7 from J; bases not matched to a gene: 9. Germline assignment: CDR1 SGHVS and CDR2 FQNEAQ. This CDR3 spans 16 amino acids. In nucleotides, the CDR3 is TGTGCCAGCAGCTTAGGTCTAGCGGGGCCAGGGTATACGCAGTATTTT. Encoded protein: CASSLGLAGPGYTQYF. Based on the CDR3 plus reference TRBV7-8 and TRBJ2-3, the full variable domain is GAGVSQSPRYKVAKRGQDVALRCDPISGHVSLFWYQQALGQGPEFLTYFQNEAQLDKSGLPSDRFFAERPEGSVSTLKIQRTQQEDSAVYLCASSLGLAGPGYTQYFGPGTRLTVL.

The CDR3, as DNA: TGTGCCAGCAGTTACTCGACAGACTATGGCTACACCTTC. Translation gives CASSYSTDYGYTF. V is TRBV6-5 and J is TRBJ1-2; a weak D match, TRBD1 (5 bases). CDR3 length: 13 amino acids. CDR1 and CDR2 (germline): MNHEY, SVGAGI. The V end lost 0 bases, the J end lost 3 bases, and 5 bases lay between the germline ends.

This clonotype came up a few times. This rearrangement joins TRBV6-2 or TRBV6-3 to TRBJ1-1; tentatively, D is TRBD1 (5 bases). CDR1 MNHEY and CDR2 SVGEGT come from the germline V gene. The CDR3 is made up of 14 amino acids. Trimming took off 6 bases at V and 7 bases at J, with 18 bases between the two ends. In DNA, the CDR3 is TGTGCCAGCAGCCGCGGGCCACTACAGGTTGAAGCTTTCTTT. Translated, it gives CASSRGPLQVEAFF.

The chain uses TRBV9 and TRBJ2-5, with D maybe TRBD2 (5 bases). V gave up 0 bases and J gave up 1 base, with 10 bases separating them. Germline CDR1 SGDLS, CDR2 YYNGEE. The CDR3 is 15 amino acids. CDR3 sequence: CASSVESGSQETQYF. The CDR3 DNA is TGTGCCAGCAGCGTAGAAAGCGGTAGCCAAGAGACCCAGTACTTC.

The CDR3 nucleotides are TGTGCCAGCGGAGGGACTCAAGAGTTCGCCGGGGAGCTGTTTTTT. Its protein is CASGGTQEFAGELFF. V usage is TRBV7-9 and J usage is TRBJ2-2; a weak D match, TRBD2 (6 bases). CDR3 length: 15 residues. Germline CDR1 is SEHNR and CDR2 is FQNEAQ (reference sequence). The ends were cut back, 8 bases at V and 6 bases at J, with 19 bases in the middle.

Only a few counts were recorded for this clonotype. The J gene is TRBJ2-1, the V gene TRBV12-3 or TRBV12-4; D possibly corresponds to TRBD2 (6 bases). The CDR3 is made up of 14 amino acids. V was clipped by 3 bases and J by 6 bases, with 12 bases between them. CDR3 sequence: CASSFSLASNEQFF. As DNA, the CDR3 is TGTGCCAGCAGTTTTAGTCTAGCGAGCAATGAGCAGTTCTTC.

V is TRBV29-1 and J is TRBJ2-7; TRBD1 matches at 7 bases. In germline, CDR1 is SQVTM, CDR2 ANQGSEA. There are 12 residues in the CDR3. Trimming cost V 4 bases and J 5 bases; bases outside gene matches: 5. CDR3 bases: TGCAGCGTTGGACAGGGTCACAACGAGCAGTACTTC. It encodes CSVGQGHNEQYF.

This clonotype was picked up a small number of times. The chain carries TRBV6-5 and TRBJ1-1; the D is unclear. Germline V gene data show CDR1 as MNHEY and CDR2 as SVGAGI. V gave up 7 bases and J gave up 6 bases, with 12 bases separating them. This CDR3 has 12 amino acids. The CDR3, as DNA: TGTGCCAGCATAAAGGCGGGCTCTGAAGCTTTCTTT. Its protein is CASIKAGSEAFF.

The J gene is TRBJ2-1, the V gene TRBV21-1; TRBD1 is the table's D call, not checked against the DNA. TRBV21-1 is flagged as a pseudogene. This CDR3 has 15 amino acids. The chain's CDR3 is CASTAPGGVSNEQFF. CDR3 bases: TGTGCCAGCACCGCTCCAGGGGGCGTTAGCAATGAGCAGTTCTTC.

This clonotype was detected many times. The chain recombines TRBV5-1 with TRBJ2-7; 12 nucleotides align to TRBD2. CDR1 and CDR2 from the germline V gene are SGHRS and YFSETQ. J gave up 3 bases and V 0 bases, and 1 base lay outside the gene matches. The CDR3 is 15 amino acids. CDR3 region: CASSLGTSGDYEQYF. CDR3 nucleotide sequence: TGCGCCAGCAGCTTGGGGACTAGCGGGGACTACGAGCAGTACTTC.

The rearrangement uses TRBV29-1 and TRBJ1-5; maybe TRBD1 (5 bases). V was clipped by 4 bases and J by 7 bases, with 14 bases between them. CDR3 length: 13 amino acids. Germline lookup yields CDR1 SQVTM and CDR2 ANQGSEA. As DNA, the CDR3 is TGCAGCGTTGTCGTACAGGTTAACCAGCCCCAGCATTTT. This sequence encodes CSVVVQVNQPQHF.

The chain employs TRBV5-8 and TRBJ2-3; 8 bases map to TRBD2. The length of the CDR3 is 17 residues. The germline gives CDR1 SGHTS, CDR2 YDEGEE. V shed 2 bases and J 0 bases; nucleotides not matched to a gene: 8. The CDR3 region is CASSFGVGLGSTDTQYF. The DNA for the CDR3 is TGTGCCAGCAGCTTTGGGGTGGGACTAGGAAGCACAGATACGCAGTATTTT.

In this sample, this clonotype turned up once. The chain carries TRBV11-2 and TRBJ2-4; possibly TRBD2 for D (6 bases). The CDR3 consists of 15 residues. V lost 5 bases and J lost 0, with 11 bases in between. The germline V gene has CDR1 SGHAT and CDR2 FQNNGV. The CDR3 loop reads CASSSAGRAKNIQYF. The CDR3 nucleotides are TGTGCCAGCAGCAGTGCGGGGAGAGCCAAAAACATTCAGTACTTC.

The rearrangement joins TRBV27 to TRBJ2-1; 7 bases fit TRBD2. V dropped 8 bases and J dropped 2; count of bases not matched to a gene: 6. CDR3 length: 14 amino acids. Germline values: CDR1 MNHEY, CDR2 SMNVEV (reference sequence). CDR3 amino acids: CASCPGLPYNEQFF. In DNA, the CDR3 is TGTGCCAGCTGCCCGGGACTACCCTACAATGAGCAGTTCTTC.

The CDR3 sequence: CASRPYRGDTQYF. The DNA of the CDR3 is TGTGCCAGCAGACCCTACCGAGGCGATACGCAGTATTTT. J is TRBJ2-3 and V is TRBV28; D is unclear. Trimming took off 6 bases at V and 6 bases at J, with 13 bases between the two ends. CDR3 length: 13 amino acids. CDR1 is MDHEN, CDR2 SYDVKM, per germline. The complete variable domain, with remaining parts taken from reference TRBV28 and TRBJ2-3, reads DVKVTQSSRYLVKRTGEKVFLECVQDMDHENMFWYRQDPGLGLRLIYFSYDVKMKEKGDIPEGYSVSREKKERFSLILESASTNQTSMYLCASRPYRGDTQYFGPGTRLTVL.

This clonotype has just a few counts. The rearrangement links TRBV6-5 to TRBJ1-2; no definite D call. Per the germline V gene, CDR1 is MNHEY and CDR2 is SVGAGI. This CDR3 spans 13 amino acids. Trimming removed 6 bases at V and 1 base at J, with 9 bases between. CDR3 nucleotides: TGTGCCAGCAGAACCCCCCTTAACTATGGCTACACCTTC. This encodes CASRTPLNYGYTF.

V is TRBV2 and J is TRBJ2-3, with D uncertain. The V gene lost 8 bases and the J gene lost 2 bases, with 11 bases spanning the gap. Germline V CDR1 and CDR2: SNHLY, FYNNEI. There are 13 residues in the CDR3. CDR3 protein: CASYRLYTDTQYF. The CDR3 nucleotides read TGTGCCAGCTATAGGCTTTACACAGATACGCAGTATTTT.

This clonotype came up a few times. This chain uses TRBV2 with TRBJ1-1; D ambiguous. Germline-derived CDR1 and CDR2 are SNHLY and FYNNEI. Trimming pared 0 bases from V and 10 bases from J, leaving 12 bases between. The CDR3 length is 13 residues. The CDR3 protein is CASSEALGIRAFF. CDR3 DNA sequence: TGTGCCAGCAGTGAAGCGCTGGGGATTCGAGCTTTCTTT.

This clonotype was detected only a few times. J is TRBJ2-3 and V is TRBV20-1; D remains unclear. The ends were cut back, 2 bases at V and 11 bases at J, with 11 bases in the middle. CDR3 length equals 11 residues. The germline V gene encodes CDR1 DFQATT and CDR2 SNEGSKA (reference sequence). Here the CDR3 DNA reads TGCAGTGCTAGATTGGTACCTCAGCAGTATTTT. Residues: CSARLVPQQYF.

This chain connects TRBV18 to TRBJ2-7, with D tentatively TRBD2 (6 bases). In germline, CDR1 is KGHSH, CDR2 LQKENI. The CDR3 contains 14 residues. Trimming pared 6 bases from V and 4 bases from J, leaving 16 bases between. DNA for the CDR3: TGTGCCAGCTCTCTCTCCGGGACTCCATACGAGCAGTACGTC. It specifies CASSLSGTPYEQYV.

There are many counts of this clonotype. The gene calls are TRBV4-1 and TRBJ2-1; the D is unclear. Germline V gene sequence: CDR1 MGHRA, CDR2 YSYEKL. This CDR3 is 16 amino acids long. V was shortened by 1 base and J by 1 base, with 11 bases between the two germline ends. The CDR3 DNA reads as TGCGCCAGCAGCCAAGGAGGTCCCGGTTCCTACAATGAGCAGTTCTTC. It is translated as CASSQGGPGSYNEQFF.

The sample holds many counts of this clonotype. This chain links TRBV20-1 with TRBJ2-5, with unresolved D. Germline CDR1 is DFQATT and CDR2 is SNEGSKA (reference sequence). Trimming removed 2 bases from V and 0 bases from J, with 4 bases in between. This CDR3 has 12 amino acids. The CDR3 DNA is TGCAGTGCTAGACAGTACCAAGAGACCCAGTACTTC. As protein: CSARQYQETQYF.

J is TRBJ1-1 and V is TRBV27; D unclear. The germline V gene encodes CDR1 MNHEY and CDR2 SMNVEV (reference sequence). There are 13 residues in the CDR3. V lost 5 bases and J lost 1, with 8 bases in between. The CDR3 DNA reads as TGTGCCAGCAGTCCGACATGGAACACTGAAGCTTTCTTT. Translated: CASSPTWNTEAFF.

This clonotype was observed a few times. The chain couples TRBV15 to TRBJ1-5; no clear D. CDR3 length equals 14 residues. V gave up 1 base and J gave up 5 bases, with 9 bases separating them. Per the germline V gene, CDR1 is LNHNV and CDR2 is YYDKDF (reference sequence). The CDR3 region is CATSRVPIYQPQHF. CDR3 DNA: TGTGCCACCAGCAGAGTGCCCATTTATCAGCCCCAGCATTTT. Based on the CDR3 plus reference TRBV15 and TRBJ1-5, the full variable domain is DAMVIQNPRYQVTQFGKPVTLSCSQTLNHNVMYWYQQKSSQAPKLLFHYYDKDFNNEADTPDNFQSRRPNTSFCFLDIRSPGLGDTAMYLCATSRVPIYQPQHFGDGTRLSIL.